This T cell receptor (beta chain) comes out of a study of shared clonotypes between healthy human individuals. Details on this clone: Its antigen is undetermined.

Trimming removed 4 bases at V and 7 bases at J, with 14 bases between. The length of the CDR3 is 15 residues. Germline-derived CDR1 and CDR2 are MNHEY and SMNVEV (reference sequence). Study findings and constraints: Approximately 4.6% of naive CD4 clonotypes were common to several donors.

Clones were sequenced by immunoSEQ multiplex PCR, and TCRdb holds only the in-frame ones, with some missing. The data show 2 million or so clones, about 95% seen once. This rearrangement joins TRBV27 to TRBJ1-6; TRBD1 might be the D (6 bases). This TCR was recovered from a man between 18 and 29 years old in good health. The source material was naive CD4+ T cells sorted from blood. As for subset: CD45RA+ positively selected. Here the CDR3 DNA reads TGTGCCAGCAGTTACAGGGTCGGTTTAAATTCACCCCTCCACTTT. Translating gives CASSYRVGLNSPLHF.